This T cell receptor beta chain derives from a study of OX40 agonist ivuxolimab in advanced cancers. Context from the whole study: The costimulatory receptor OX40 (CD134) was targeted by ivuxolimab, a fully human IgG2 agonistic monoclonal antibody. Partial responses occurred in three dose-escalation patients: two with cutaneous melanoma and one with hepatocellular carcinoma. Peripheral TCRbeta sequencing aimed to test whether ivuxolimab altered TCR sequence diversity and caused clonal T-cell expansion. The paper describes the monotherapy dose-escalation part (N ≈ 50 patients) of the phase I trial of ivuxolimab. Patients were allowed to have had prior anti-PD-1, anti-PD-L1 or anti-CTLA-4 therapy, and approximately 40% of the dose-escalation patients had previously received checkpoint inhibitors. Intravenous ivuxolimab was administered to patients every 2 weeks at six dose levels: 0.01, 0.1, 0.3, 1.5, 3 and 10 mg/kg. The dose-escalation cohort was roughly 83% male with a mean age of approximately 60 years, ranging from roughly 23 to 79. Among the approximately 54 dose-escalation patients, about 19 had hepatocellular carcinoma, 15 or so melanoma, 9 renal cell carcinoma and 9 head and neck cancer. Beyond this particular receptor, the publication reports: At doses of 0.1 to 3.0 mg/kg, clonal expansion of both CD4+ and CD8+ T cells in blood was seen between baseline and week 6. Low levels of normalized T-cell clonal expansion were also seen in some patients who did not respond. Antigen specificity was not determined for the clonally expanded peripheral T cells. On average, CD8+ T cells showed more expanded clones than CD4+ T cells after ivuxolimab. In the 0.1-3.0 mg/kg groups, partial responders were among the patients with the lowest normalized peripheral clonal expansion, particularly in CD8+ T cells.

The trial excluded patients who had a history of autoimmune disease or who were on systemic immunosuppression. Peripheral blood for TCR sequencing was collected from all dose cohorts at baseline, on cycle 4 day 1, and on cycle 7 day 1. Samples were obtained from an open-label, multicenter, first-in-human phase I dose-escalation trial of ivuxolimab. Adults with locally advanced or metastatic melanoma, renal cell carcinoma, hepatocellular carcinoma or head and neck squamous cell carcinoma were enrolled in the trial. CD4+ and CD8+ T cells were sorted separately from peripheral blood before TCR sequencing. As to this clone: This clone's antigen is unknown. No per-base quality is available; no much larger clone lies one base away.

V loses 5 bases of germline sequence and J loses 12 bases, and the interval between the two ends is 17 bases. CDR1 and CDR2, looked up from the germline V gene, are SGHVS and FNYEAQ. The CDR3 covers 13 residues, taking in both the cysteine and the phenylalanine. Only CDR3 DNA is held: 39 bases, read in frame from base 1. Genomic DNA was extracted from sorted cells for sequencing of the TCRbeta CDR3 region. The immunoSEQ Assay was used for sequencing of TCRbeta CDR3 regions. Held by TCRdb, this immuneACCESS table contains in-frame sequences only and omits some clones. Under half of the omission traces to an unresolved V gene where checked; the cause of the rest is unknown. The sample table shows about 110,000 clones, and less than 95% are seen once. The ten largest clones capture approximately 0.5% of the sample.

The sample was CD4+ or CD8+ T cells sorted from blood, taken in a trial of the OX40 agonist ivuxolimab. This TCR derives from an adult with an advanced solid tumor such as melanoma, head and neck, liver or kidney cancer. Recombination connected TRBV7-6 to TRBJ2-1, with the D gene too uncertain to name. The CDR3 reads CASSPDSPKRQFF. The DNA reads TGTGCCAGCAGCCCAGACTCACCTAAACGGCAGTTCTTC.